This entry lists 26 T cell receptor beta chains sequenced from one sample in a study of spatial heterogeneity in lung cancer (dated by TCRdb to about 2019). The receptor library was made with 5' RACE. TCRdb records NextSeq 500 as the sequencer. TCRdb reprocessing: public reads trimmed at Q25 with fastp, clones called with MiXCR, in-frame beta chains kept. Merged by CDR3 protein, the rows form single entries marked with the most common genes and DNA. Present in this sample are 35,000 to 55,000 distinct CDR3 sequences, 20% to 25% of which were seen just once. The ten largest clones take up 7% to 7.5% of the sample. The intended sense of this specimen's time point label: blood at routine non-recurrence follow-up after resection. Sequences were derived from PBMCs, sampled at follow-up. Every receptor here comes from a female donor with early-stage non-small cell lung cancer.

This sequence joins TRBV28 and TRBJ1-1, with no clear D. CDR1 MDHEN and CDR2 SYDVKM come from the germline V gene. There are 13 residues in the CDR3. The V end lost 10 bases, the J end lost 2 bases, and 14 bases lay between the germline ends. CDR3: CAITIGGNTEAFF. CDR3 in DNA: TGTGCCATCACCATAGGCGGTAACACTGAAGCTTTCTTT. Combining the CDR3 with reference TRBV28 and TRBJ1-1 gives the whole variable domain DVKVTQSSRYLVKRTGEKVFLECVQDMDHENMFWYRQDPGLGLRLIYFSYDVKMKEKGDIPEGYSVSREKKERFSLILESASTNQTSMYLCAITIGGNTEAFFGQGTRLTVV.

The chain recombines TRBV5-1 with TRBJ2-2; D is perhaps TRBD2 (5 bases). Trimming left V 5 bases short and J 4 bases short, with 12 bases between. Germline V gene data show CDR1 as SGHRS and CDR2 as YFSETQ. This CDR3 is built from 14 residues. The CDR3 DNA follows: TGCGCCAGCAGTGCTTTGGCGGGCACCGGGGAGCTGTTTTTT. Protein: CASSALAGTGELFF.

This clonotype appeared a few times. The V gene is TRBV20-1, the J gene TRBJ2-7; D uncertain. The CDR3 has 11 residues. Between the trimmed V and J ends, which lost 7 bases and 3 bases, there was a span of 10 bases. Germline V gene data show CDR1 as DFQATT and CDR2 as SNEGSKA (reference sequence). CDR3 sequence reads: CSVGSFYEQYF. In nucleotides, the CDR3 is TGCAGTGTCGGGTCGTTCTACGAGCAGTACTTC.

The chain combines TRBV4-2 with TRBJ2-5, with D perhaps TRBD1 or TRBD2 (5 bases each). Germline loops: CDR1 LGHNA, CDR2 YNFKEQ. The CDR3 spans 15 residues. The ends were cut back, 0 bases at V and 5 bases at J, with 13 bases in the middle. CDR3 protein: CASSQDRGWGETQYF. For the CDR3, the DNA is TGTGCCAGCAGCCAAGATCGGGGATGGGGGGAGACCCAGTACTTC.

This clonotype was seen a few times. V gene TRBV10-3 combines with J gene TRBJ1-1; no clear D gene. Germline-derived CDR1 and CDR2 are ENHRY and SYGVKD. V was trimmed by 6 bases and J by 4 bases, leaving 15 bases between them. The CDR3 length is 14 residues. CDR3 bases: TGTGCCATCAGGGAGAGCGGAGGGAGCACTGAAGCTTTCTTT. Protein product: CAIRESGGSTEAFF.

This clonotype was recorded a few times. The chain combines TRBV18 with TRBJ1-1; D is possibly TRBD1 (5 bases). The CDR3 spans 14 residues. Looked up from germline, CDR1 is KGHSH and CDR2 is LQKENI. Between the trimmed V and J ends, which lost 4 bases and 1 base, there was a span of 10 bases. CDR3 loop: CASSLNTGNTEAFF. CDR3 nucleotide sequence: TGTGCCAGCTCACTTAACACAGGGAACACTGAAGCTTTCTTT.

The chain has TRBV19 and TRBJ1-2; the match to TRBD1 covers 9 bases. The CDR3 spans 14 residues. The junction had 4 bases not matched to a gene; V was cut back by 5 bases and J by 3 bases. The germline V gene has CDR1 LNHDA and CDR2 SQIVND (reference sequence). In DNA form, the CDR3 reads TGTGCCAGTAGTGCCTGGGACAGGGACTATGGCTACACCTTC. Protein product: CASSAWDRDYGYTF.

Only one count was recorded for this clonotype. This may come from a read error, since a much larger clone is one base off. This chain links TRBV12-3 or TRBV12-4 with TRBJ2-7, with D maybe TRBD2 (5 bases). V dropped 5 bases and J dropped 8 bases, with 16 bases sitting between them. The CDR3 is 13 residues long. The CDR3 sequence is CASSPLEGLKQYF. In DNA form, the CDR3 reads TGTGCCAGCAGTCCCCTTGAGGGTCTCAAGCAGTACTTC.

The V call is TRBV5-1, the J call TRBJ2-3; D remains unclear. Germline CDR1 is SGHRS and CDR2 is YFSETQ. The CDR3 has 13 residues. Trimming took off 6 bases at V and 2 bases at J, with 10 bases between the two ends. The CDR3: CASNDRTTDTQYF. In DNA, the CDR3 is TGCGCCAGCAACGACCGAACCACAGATACGCAGTATTTT.

This clonotype was detected ten times or more. The CDR3 bases are TGTGCCAGCAGCCCGACTTTACAGGGAAAGGGAACCCCCTACGAGCAGTACTTC. Its protein product is CASSPTLQGKGTPYEQYF. This sequence joins TRBV14 and TRBJ2-7; D is possibly TRBD1 (6 bases). Germline V lookup: CDR1 SGHDN, CDR2 FVKESK. The CDR3 sequence is 18 residues long. Between the trimmed V and J ends, which lost 4 bases and 2 bases, there was a span of 24 bases.

The rearrangement links TRBV14 to TRBJ1-2; D is undetermined. Between the trimmed V and J ends, which lost 0 bases and 4 bases, there was a span of 12 bases. This CDR3 has 15 amino acids. Germline-derived CDR1 and CDR2 are SGHDN and FVKESK. As DNA, the CDR3 is TGTGCCAGCAGCCAAGACGTAGGTGGTGGCTATGGCTACACCTTC. It yields the protein CASSQDVGGGYGYTF.

A few counts support this clonotype. V usage is TRBV19 and J usage is TRBJ1-2; D is uncertain. Germline-derived CDR1 and CDR2 are LNHDA and SQIVND (reference sequence). Trimming took 4 bases from V and 5 from J, leaving 14 bases between them. This CDR3 has 14 residues. CDR3 nucleotides: TGTGCCAGTAGTACAGGACTGCTGGAATATGGCTACACCTTC. Translated, it gives CASSTGLLEYGYTF.

This clonotype appeared many times. The chain couples TRBV10-3 to TRBJ2-6; D unclear. This CDR3 is 19 amino acids long. Germline V CDR1 and CDR2: ENHRY, SYGVKD. With 0 bases removed from V and 0 bases from J, the gap between germline ends came to 15 bases. DNA of the CDR3: TGTGCCATCAGTGAGTCTACCCTTGGCACGATCTCTGGGGCCAACGTCCTGACTTTC. This sequence encodes CAISESTLGTISGANVLTF.

The V gene is TRBV5-8, the J gene TRBJ1-2, with 8 bases matching TRBD1. The V gene end was trimmed by 6 bases and the J gene end by 5 bases; junction bases not matched to a gene: 9. CDR1 and CDR2 (germline): SGHTS, YDEGEE. The CDR3 contains 14 residues. CDR3 protein: CASTPTGVGYGYTF. The CDR3 bases are TGTGCCAGCACCCCGACAGGGGTTGGTTATGGCTACACCTTC.

Of note for this clonotype: The junction departs from the called germline gene at one end, perhaps through a read error. V gene TRBV3-1 combines with J gene TRBJ1-1; TRBD1 agrees at 7 bases. The length of the CDR3 is 15 residues. Germline CDR1 LGHDT, CDR2 YNNKEL (reference sequence). The CDR3 sequence: CASSPTGHLNTEAFF. In nucleotides, the CDR3 is TGTGCCAGCAGCCCGACAGGGCATCTGAATACTGAAGCTTTCTTT.

The genes are TRBV28 and TRBJ1-2; a possible D gene is TRBD1 (6 bases). There are 13 residues in the CDR3. Germline CDR1 MDHEN, CDR2 SYDVKM. Trimming took 7 bases from V and 4 from J, leaving 13 bases between them. In DNA form, the CDR3 reads TGTGCCAGCACCTCTCGGGGGGCCTATGGCTACACCTTC. It specifies CASTSRGAYGYTF.

By share of the sample, this clonotype is medium-sized. This rearrangement joins TRBV4-1 to TRBJ2-3; 7 positions agree with TRBD1. Per the germline V gene, CDR1 is MGHRA and CDR2 is YSYEKL. The length of the CDR3 is 15 residues. The trim removed 5 bases at V and 0 bases at J, leaving 5 bases unmatched. The DNA for the CDR3 is TGCGCCAGCAGCGATACAGGGGCCAGCACAGATACGCAGTATTTT. It encodes CASSDTGASTDTQYF.

This clonotype was picked up a small number of times. This chain links TRBV11-1 with TRBJ2-7; D remains ambiguous. V lost 9 bases and J 0 bases, leaving 18 bases between the germline ends. Germline V gene data show CDR1 as SGHAT and CDR2 as FQDESV (reference sequence). CDR3 length equals 15 residues. The CDR3 DNA reads as TGTGCCAGTTCACGACTTGGCGCCCGCTCCTACGAGCAGTACTTC. Amino acids: CASSRLGARSYEQYF. Using reference TRBV11-1 and TRBJ2-7 for the parts outside the CDR3, the full variable domain is EAEVAQSPRYKITEKSQAVAFWCDPISGHATLYWYRQILGQGPELLVQFQDESVVDDSQLPKDRFSAERLKGVDSTLKIQPAELGDSAMYLCASSRLGARSYEQYFGPGTRLTVT.

Only a few counts were recorded for this clonotype. The J gene is TRBJ1-3, the V gene TRBV19; D is unclear. V was trimmed by 1 base and J by 4 bases, leaving 2 bases between them. The CDR3 length is 12 residues. Germline V gene lookup returns CDR1 LNHDA and CDR2 SQIVND (reference sequence). The CDR3 is CASSIAGNTIYF. The CDR3 nucleotides are TGTGCCAGTAGTATAGCCGGAAACACCATATATTTT.

The chain couples TRBV7-2 to TRBJ2-7, with D perhaps matching TRBD1 or TRBD2 (5 bases each). Germline lookup yields CDR1 SGHTA and CDR2 FQGNSA. The CDR3 spans 13 residues. Between the trimmed V and J ends, which lost 6 bases and 7 bases, there was a span of 16 bases. CDR3 sequence reads: CASSSARGREQYF. The CDR3 DNA is TGTGCCAGCAGTTCCGCGAGGGGCAGGGAGCAGTACTTC.

The rearrangement uses TRBV3-1 and TRBJ1-5, with D tentatively TRBD1 (5 bases). From germline, CDR1 is LGHDT and CDR2 YNNKEL (reference sequence). Trimming left V 0 bases short and J 7 bases short, with 13 bases between. The CDR3 sequence is 15 residues long. CDR3 DNA sequence: TGTGCCAGCAGCCAAGATGGGGGGATTGGACAGCCCCAGCATTTT. This codes for CASSQDGGIGQPQHF.

J is TRBJ2-7 and V is TRBV3-1; perhaps TRBD1 as D (6 bases). This CDR3 has 14 residues. The germline gives CDR1 LGHDT, CDR2 YNNKEL (reference sequence). V lost 1 base, J lost 3 bases, and 10 bases lay in between. CDR3: CASSQGRQVYEQYV. For the CDR3, the DNA is TGTGCCAGCAGCCAAGGTCGACAGGTCTACGAGCAGTACGTC.

This clonotype was counted ten times or more. The gene calls are TRBV7-9 and TRBJ1-1, with unresolved D. The length of the CDR3 is 12 residues. V gave up 2 bases and J gave up 11 bases, with 12 bases separating them. CDR1 SEHNR and CDR2 FQNEAQ come from the germline V gene (reference sequence). CDR3 loop: CASSLIMGVAFF. The CDR3 region has the DNA TGTGCCAGCAGCTTAATTATGGGTGTCGCTTTCTTT.

This clonotype was seen at least ten times. The chain carries TRBV20-1 and TRBJ2-5; D call uncertain. The CDR3 contains 11 residues. V lost 7 bases to trimming and J lost 5 bases, with 11 bases between them. Germline assignment: CDR1 DFQATT and CDR2 SNEGSKA (reference sequence). The CDR3 nucleotides are TGCAGTGGTATCTTCGGGGAGACCCAGTACTTC. Its translation is CSGIFGETQYF.

The chain uses TRBV7-9 and TRBJ2-1; 10 bases are shared with TRBD1. From germline, CDR1 is SEHNR and CDR2 FQNEAQ (reference sequence). After removal of 7 bases from V and 8 bases from J, the junction contained 11 bases not matched to a gene. This CDR3 has 15 residues. In DNA, the CDR3 is TGTGCCAGCAATGACCGGGACAGGGGAGTGGATGAGCAGTTCTTC. It yields the protein CASNDRDRGVDEQFF.

This clonotype has at least ten counts. This chain links TRBV5-1 with TRBJ2-3; D gene unclear. Germline V gene sequence: CDR1 SGHRS, CDR2 YFSETQ. V was pared by 4 bases and J by 1 base, with 16 bases between. The CDR3 sequence is 16 residues long. CDR3 DNA sequence: TGCGCCAGCAGCCTCCGACCCCATCCTGGCACAGATACGCAGTATTTT. It yields the protein CASSLRPHPGTDTQYF.